This T cell receptor (beta chain) emerged from a study of T-cell memory formation after mild COVID-19. TCRdb reprocessed the 5' RACE reads via MiXCR and lists one record per CDR3 protein. The sample carries 550,000 to 650,000 distinct CDR3 sequences, approximately 15% recorded once. Germline values: CDR1 KGHDR, CDR2 SFDVKD. Unmatched junction bases numbered 9, after V lost 3 bases and J lost 3 bases. The CDR3 has 16 residues. Sequenced input: PBMCs or a T cell subset sorted from them (not recorded which). The sequence was obtained from an adult woman who had mild COVID-19 (a few samples of this study predate the infection). Cell type and time point are not known. This chain uses TRBV24-1 with TRBJ2-7, with 8 bases fitting TRBD2. This CDR3 reads CATSDPRAGANYEQYF. The CDR3 nucleotides read TGTGCCACCAGTGATCCCCGAGCGGGAGCAAACTACGAGCAGTACTTC.